Listed here are 28 T cell receptor beta chains from one sample, sequenced in a study of blood T cell repertoires in COVID-19. Generated by immunoSEQ multiplex PCR, the TCRdb table keeps only in-frame clones and is missing some. The repertoire holds 150,000 or so clones, roughly 93% seen once, with less than 2% in the top ten. The sequenced material came from peripheral blood. The origin of the receptors is a woman aged 55-70 years with COVID-19, enrolled during active disease.

V and J are TRBV7-3 and TRBJ2-5; weak D call: TRBD2 (5 bases). This CDR3 region has 13 residues. V was pared by 4 bases and J by 4 bases, with 10 bases between. Germline CDR1 and CDR2: SGHTA and FQGTGA. CDR3 DNA sequence: TGTGCCAGCAGCTCCGGACGGGGAGAGACCCAGTACTTC. Encoded protein: CASSSGRGETQYF.

This clone appeared a few times. The chain recombines TRBV7-2 with TRBJ2-7; tentatively, D is TRBD1 (5 bases). Trimming left V 1 base short and J 3 bases short, with 13 bases between. The CDR3 consists of 15 residues. Germline-derived CDR1 and CDR2 are SGHTA and FQGNSA. The CDR3 region has the DNA TGTGCCAGCAGCTTAGACGGCTCAGGGATCTACGAGCAGTACTTC. Its translation is CASSLDGSGIYEQYF. Full variable domain (remainder filled in from reference TRBV7-2 and TRBJ2-7): GAGVSQSPSNKVTEKGKDVELRCDPISGHTALYWYRQSLGQGLEFLIYFQGNSAPDKSGLPSDRFSAERTGGSVSTLTIQRTQQEDSAVYLCASSLDGSGIYEQYFGPGTRLTVT.

The chain joins TRBV4-3 to TRBJ1-1, with 9 bases identical to TRBD1. J gave up 4 bases and V 4 bases, and 7 bases lay outside the gene matches. This CDR3 has 15 residues. Germline lookup yields CDR1 LGHNA and CDR2 YSLEER. CDR3 nucleotide sequence: TGCGCCAGCAGCCTGGGACAGGGCGTTCCCACTGAAGCTTTCTTT. Its protein is CASSLGQGVPTEAFF.

V and J are TRBV5-1 and TRBJ2-2; the match to TRBD2 covers 8 bases. From germline, CDR1 is SGHRS and CDR2 YFSETQ. The CDR3 contains 17 residues. J was trimmed by 3 bases and V by 2 bases; bases with no gene match: 9. CDR3 sequence (DNA): TGCGCCAGCAGCTTAACCAACGGACTAGCATACACCGGGGAGCTGTTTTTT. This codes for CASSLTNGLAYTGELFF. Based on the CDR3 plus reference TRBV5-1 and TRBJ2-2, the full variable domain is KAGVTQTPRYLIKTRGQQVTLSCSPISGHRSVSWYQQTPGQGLQFLFEYFSETQRNKGNFPGRFSGRQFSNSRSEMNVSTLELGDSALYLCASSLTNGLAYTGELFFGEGSRLTVL.

This clone appeared a single time. The V gene is TRBV11-3, the J gene TRBJ2-4; 9 bases are a match to TRBD1. From germline, CDR1 is SGHNT and CDR2 YENEEA. The CDR3 loop spans 15 amino acids. J lost 4 bases, V lost 4 bases, and 5 bases had no gene match. For the CDR3, the DNA is TGTGCCAGCAGCTCGGGACAGGGTGGGAAAAACATTCAGTACTTC. It specifies CASSSGQGGKNIQYF.

The chain uses TRBV30 and TRBJ1-5; tentative D call: TRBD1 (6 bases). Deletions cut 5 bases from V and 6 bases from J, with 14 bases between. Germline V gene sequence: CDR1 GTSNPN, CDR2 SVGIG (reference sequence). The CDR3 length is 13 residues. This CDR3 is CAWQTTGSQPQHF. In DNA, the CDR3 is TGTGCCTGGCAAACGACAGGTAGTCAGCCCCAGCATTTT.

The gene calls are TRBV6-5 and TRBJ1-1; TRBD1 might be the D (5 bases). The CDR3 consists of 14 residues. Deletions cut 2 bases from V and 3 bases from J, with 10 bases between. Per the germline V gene, CDR1 is MNHEY and CDR2 is SVGAGI. CDR3 amino acids: CASSYDRGDTEAFF. CDR3 bases: TGTGCCAGCAGTTACGATAGGGGCGACACTGAAGCTTTCTTT.

The chain couples TRBV11-2 to TRBJ2-4; no firm D call. With 2 bases removed from V and 5 bases from J, the gap between germline ends came to 13 bases. The CDR3 contains 15 residues. From germline, CDR1 is SGHAT and CDR2 FQNNGV. CDR3 loop: CASSLRWARQNIQYF. Here the CDR3 DNA reads TGTGCCAGCAGCTTACGGTGGGCTCGCCAAAACATTCAGTACTTC.

V and J are TRBV30 and TRBJ1-5; TRBD1 might be the D (6 bases). The germline V gene encodes CDR1 GTSNPN and CDR2 SVGIG (reference sequence). There are 14 residues in the CDR3. Trimming stripped 0 bases from V and 6 bases from J, with 12 bases between. CDR3 region: CAWSVGGAGQPQHF. The CDR3 nucleotides read TGTGCCTGGAGTGTAGGGGGGGCAGGTCAGCCCCAGCATTTT.

The chain carries TRBV19 and TRBJ2-3, with 8 nucleotides matching TRBD2. Per the germline V gene, CDR1 is LNHDA and CDR2 is SQIVND (reference sequence). V lost 5 bases to trimming and J lost 1 base; unmatched junction nucleotides: 5. The CDR3 runs to 15 residues. The DNA for the CDR3 is TGTGCCAGTAGTCCAGCGGGAGTGGGCACAGATACGCAGTATTTT. It specifies CASSPAGVGTDTQYF.

V and J are TRBV19 and TRBJ1-5; D may be TRBD1 (6 bases). Germline CDR1 and CDR2: LNHDA and SQIVND (reference sequence). This CDR3 has 16 residues. Between the trimmed V and J ends, which lost 6 bases and 7 bases, there was a span of 22 bases. The CDR3 DNA reads TGTGCCAGTAGAACGAGCTCTCACGGGGGGCGGCAGCCCCAGCATTTT. It translates to CASRTSSHGGRQPQHF.

The chain employs TRBV11-2 and TRBJ2-7; TRBD1 might be the D (6 bases). Looked up from germline, CDR1 is SGHAT and CDR2 is FQNNGV. The CDR3 is made up of 12 amino acids. V was clipped by 6 bases and J by 6 bases, with 12 bases between them. This CDR3 is CASSSRGAEQYF. Here the CDR3 DNA reads TGTGCCAGCAGTTCCAGGGGAGCCGAGCAGTACTTC.

The rearrangement joins TRBV6-2 or TRBV6-3 to TRBJ2-5; 11 bases align to TRBD1. V was pared by 2 bases and J by 4 bases, with 3 bases of the junction left unmatched. Germline-derived CDR1 and CDR2 are MNHEY and SVGEGT. The CDR3 is 15 residues long. The CDR3: CASSYRTGGGETQYF. CDR3 in DNA: TGTGCCAGCAGTTACCGGACAGGGGGCGGAGAGACCCAGTACTTC.

This clone was recorded once. This chain connects TRBV7-9 to TRBJ1-1, with 7 bases that match TRBD1. Losses at the gene ends were 1 base for V and 5 bases for J; bases not matched to a gene: 4. Per germline, CDR1 SEHNR and CDR2 FQNEAQ (reference sequence). The CDR3 covers 14 residues. CDR3 DNA sequence: TGTGCCAGCAGCTTAGGAGGGACAGTTACTGAAGCTTTCTTT. Protein sequence: CASSLGGTVTEAFF.

The J gene is TRBJ1-2, the V gene TRBV6-5, with 8 bases identical to TRBD1. V trimming: 5 bases; J trimming: 8 bases; junction bases outside the gene matches: 13. Germline lookup yields CDR1 MNHEY and CDR2 SVGAGI. This CDR3 region has 15 residues. CDR3 protein: CASSTGITGGGGYTF. CDR3 nucleotide sequence: TGTGCCAGCAGTACTGGAATTACAGGGGGTGGCGGCTACACCTTC.

The chain joins TRBV5-6 to TRBJ1-1; D is undetermined. Trimming removed 0 bases at V and 3 bases at J, with 9 bases between. Germline values: CDR1 SGHDT, CDR2 YYEEEE. CDR3 length: 14 amino acids. The DNA of the CDR3 is TGTGCCAGCAGCTTGGGAGGGCTGGACACTGAAGCTTTCTTT. Protein product: CASSLGGLDTEAFF.

The V call is TRBV5-1, the J call TRBJ1-2, with D tentatively TRBD1 (6 bases). This CDR3 has 13 residues. CDR1 and CDR2 from the germline V gene are SGHRS and YFSETQ. The V gene lost 2 bases and the J gene lost 8 bases, with 13 bases spanning the gap. The chain's CDR3 is CASSFAGGEGYTF. DNA of the CDR3: TGCGCCAGCAGCTTCGCGGGGGGCGAAGGCTACACCTTC.

This chain connects TRBV4-3 to TRBJ1-6, with 11 bases that match TRBD1. This CDR3 contains 18 residues. The ends lost 0 bases at V and 3 bases at J; junction bases unmatched: 4. Germline assignment: CDR1 LGHNA and CDR2 YSLEER. CDR3 sequence (DNA): TGCGCCAGCAGCCAAGAGCGGGGGACAGGGGGCTATAATTCACCCCTCCACTTT. This translates into CASSQERGTGGYNSPLHF.

This chain uses TRBV29-1 with TRBJ2-2; D not certain. Germline loops: CDR1 SQVTM, CDR2 ANQGSEA. The length of the CDR3 is 14 residues. V was shortened by 3 bases and J by 6 bases, with 14 bases between the two germline ends. CDR3 region: CSVDWNLGSGELFF. Written as DNA, the CDR3 is TGCAGCGTTGATTGGAACCTAGGCTCCGGGGAGCTGTTTTTT.

The CDR3 DNA reads as TGTGCCAGCAGCCAAGGAGGCGTTGATACGCAGTATTTT. Residues: CASSQGGVDTQYF. The chain is built from TRBV3-1 (or the pseudogene TRBV3-2) and TRBJ2-3; D ambiguous. V shed 1 base and J shed 6 bases, with 8 bases lying between them. This CDR3 region has 13 residues. From germline, CDR1 is LGHDT and CDR2 YNNKEL (reference sequence).

The chain combines TRBV20-1 with TRBJ2-7; D perhaps matches TRBD2 (5 bases). The CDR3 has 13 amino acids. Germline lookup yields CDR1 DFQATT and CDR2 SNEGSKA (reference sequence). The V and J ends lost 3 bases and 3 bases respectively, with 12 bases between them. The CDR3 here is CSASRGLHYEQYF. The CDR3 nucleotides are TGCAGTGCTAGTAGAGGACTCCACTACGAGCAGTACTTC.

The chain has TRBV20-1 and TRBJ2-7; maybe TRBD2 (5 bases). CDR1 is DFQATT, CDR2 SNEGSKA, per germline (reference sequence). The V end lost 3 bases, the J end lost 7 bases, and 10 bases lay between the germline ends. The CDR3 spans 11 residues. The CDR3, as DNA: TGCAGTGCTAGGGACTCGAGGGAGCAGTACTTC. Translating it yields CSARDSREQYF.

The V gene is TRBV20-1, the J gene TRBJ2-3, with 11 nucleotides matching TRBD2. The V and J ends lost 5 bases and 5 bases, in that order; junction bases with no gene match: 3. The germline V gene has CDR1 DFQATT and CDR2 SNEGSKA (reference sequence). The CDR3 consists of 13 residues. CDR3 residues: CSAGGLAGDTQYF. CDR3 nucleotides: TGCAGTGCTGGTGGACTAGCGGGAGATACGCAGTATTTT.

J is TRBJ2-6 and V is TRBV7-8; 10 nucleotides match TRBD2. Per the germline V gene, CDR1 is SGHVS and CDR2 is FQNEAQ. The V segment lost 5 bases and the J segment 3 bases; nucleotides outside the gene matches: 10. CDR3 length: 18 amino acids. The CDR3 DNA follows: TGTGCCAGCAGCCGCCGGGCTAGCGGGGGAGGTGGGGCCAACGTCCTGACTTTC. It codes for CASSRRASGGGGANVLTF. The whole variable domain, filled in from reference TRBV7-8 and TRBJ2-6, reads GAGVSQSPRYKVAKRGQDVALRCDPISGHVSLFWYQQALGQGPEFLTYFQNEAQLDKSGLPSDRFFAERPEGSVSTLKIQRTQQEDSAVYLCASSRRASGGGGANVLTFGAGSRLTVL.

This clone came up a few times. The chain employs TRBV18 and TRBJ2-2; 8 bases align to TRBD1. The V segment lost 6 bases and the J segment 2 bases; nucleotides outside the gene matches: 8. The length of the CDR3 is 16 residues. Germline V gene data show CDR1 as KGHSH and CDR2 as LQKENI. In DNA form, the CDR3 reads TGTGCCAGCTCGCAGGCAGGGGGCAGAAACACCGGGGAGCTGTTTTTT. Translation: CASSQAGGRNTGELFF.

This chain connects TRBV10-3 to TRBJ2-7; maybe TRBD2 (5 bases). Germline V gives CDR1 ENHRY, CDR2 SYGVKD. The V end lost 4 bases, the J end lost 0 bases, and 10 bases lay between the germline ends. The CDR3 sequence is 14 residues long. CDR3 nucleotide sequence: TGTGCCATCAGTGGGGAGTACAGCTCCTACGAGCAGTACTTC. Protein sequence: CAISGEYSSYEQYF.

The chain couples TRBV19 to TRBJ1-2, with 7 nucleotides matching TRBD1. The V and J ends lost 2 bases and 2 bases, in that order; junction bases with no gene match: 5. This CDR3 has 15 residues. Germline CDR1 reads LNHDA; CDR2 reads SQIVND (reference sequence). The CDR3 DNA reads TGTGCCAGTAGTATATCCCTGACAGGGAACTATGGCTACACCTTC. It is translated as CASSISLTGNYGYTF.

The chain carries TRBV6-4 and TRBJ2-3, with D perhaps matching TRBD2 (6 bases). Trimming left V 5 bases short and J 2 bases short, with 14 bases between. Germline V gene data show CDR1 as MRHNA and CDR2 as SNTAGT. The CDR3 has 15 residues. The CDR3 here is CASSKGLGNTDTQYF. CDR3 DNA sequence: TGTGCCAGCAGTAAGGGACTGGGAAACACAGATACGCAGTATTTT.